What follows are 8 T cell receptor beta chains derived from one specimen sequenced in a study of beta chain features in type 1 diabetes. General study results and limits: A moderate, significant TCRB CDR3 shortening appeared in type 1 diabetes across four CD4+ subsets.

Investigators reverse transcribed all isolated RNA, so they sequenced expressed TCRB transcripts. Libraries were prepared by immunoSEQ multiplex PCR; TCRdb keeps only in-frame clonotypes and omits some of them. The sample yields 300,000 to 400,000 clones, approximately 15% seen once. Their recognized antigens are unknown. Sequences were obtained from naive CD4+ T cells from blood. All receptors come from a woman under 30 with type 1 diabetes.

In its sample, this clone was seen a few times. The chain employs TRBV7-9 and TRBJ2-1; D remains ambiguous. The V end lost 4 bases, the J end lost 8 bases, and 9 bases lay between the germline ends. The germline gives CDR1 SEHNR, CDR2 FQNEAQ (reference sequence). CDR3 length: 12 residues. The DNA of the CDR3 is TGTGCCAGCAGCTCCCTTCCAGATGAGCAGTTCTTC. Protein product: CASSSLPDEQFF.

This clone has only a few counts. CDR3 bases: TGTGCCAGCCAGGTCCGGACAGGCATGAGGCCCCAGCATTTT. Translated, it gives CASQVRTGMRPQHF. The genes are TRBV2 and TRBJ1-5, with TRBD1 matching over 7 bases. This CDR3 contains 14 residues. Germline lookup yields CDR1 SNHLY and CDR2 FYNNEI. V was clipped by 8 bases and J by 9 bases; unmatched bases: 13. Full variable domain (missing parts from reference TRBV2 and TRBJ1-5): EPEVTQTPSHQVTQMGQEVILRCVPISNHLYFYWYRQILGQKVEFLVSFYNNEISEKSEIFDDQFSVERPDGSNFTLKIRSTKLEDSAMYFCASQVRTGMRPQHFGDGTRLSIL.

A remark on this clone: This specimen includes other DNA sequences encoding the same CDR3. The rearrangement joins TRBV7-9 to TRBJ1-1; tentative D call: TRBD1 (6 bases). The V and J ends lost 1 base and 2 bases respectively, with 8 bases between them. Germline lookup yields CDR1 SEHNR and CDR2 FQNEAQ (reference sequence). CDR3 size: 14 residues. CDR3 sequence: CASSLGTANTEAFF. The CDR3 bases are TGTGCCAGCAGCTTAGGGACAGCCAACACTGAAGCTTTCTTT. The variable domain in full, completed from reference TRBV7-9 and TRBJ1-1, reads DTGVSQNPRHKITKRGQNVTFRCDPISEHNRLYWYRQTLGQGPEFLTYFQNEAQLEKSRLLSDRFSAERPKGSFSTLEIQRTEQGDSAMYLCASSLGTANTEAFFGQGTRLTVV.

This clone was picked up one time. The chain employs TRBV10-2 and TRBJ2-7, with D maybe TRBD2 (6 bases). Trimming took 3 bases from V and 4 from J, leaving 16 bases between them. The CDR3 sequence is 15 residues long. CDR1 and CDR2 from the germline V gene are WSHSY and SAAADI. In DNA form, the CDR3 reads TGCGCCAGCAGTGATTTTGGGGCGGGAAGTTACGAGCAGTACGTC. This gives the protein CASSDFGAGSYEQYV.

This clone was seen only a few times. J is TRBJ2-1 and V is TRBV30; D is possibly TRBD2 (6 bases). Per germline, CDR1 GTSNPN and CDR2 SVGIG (reference sequence). CDR3 length equals 11 residues. The V gene lost 4 bases and the J gene lost 10 bases, with 11 bases spanning the gap. The CDR3 nucleotides read TGTGCCTGGACCGCCGGGGGAGAGCAGTTCTTC. Translation gives CAWTAGGEQFF.

A few counts support this clone. The V and J genes are TRBV27 and TRBJ1-1, with a possible D match to TRBD1 (6 bases). Germline CDR1 is MNHEY and CDR2 is SMNVEV (reference sequence). Trimming shortened V by 4 bases and J by 0 bases, and 18 bases separated the two germline ends. This CDR3 has 17 amino acids. The DNA of the CDR3 is TGTGCCAGCAGTTACTCCCACAGGGAATTCATGAACACTGAAGCTTTCTTT. As protein: CASSYSHREFMNTEAFF.

The chain is built from TRBV6-6 and TRBJ1-2; 7 bases line up with TRBD1. The CDR3 is made up of 16 amino acids. The V segment lost 2 bases and the J segment 2 bases; nucleotides outside the gene matches: 8. Germline loops: CDR1 MNHNY, CDR2 SVGAGI (reference sequence). The CDR3 spells CASSYGPGTVNYGYTF. The CDR3 DNA follows: TGTGCCAGCAGTTACGGCCCAGGGACAGTGAACTATGGCTACACCTTC.

This chain joins TRBV6-6 and TRBJ2-7; 9 bases map to TRBD1. The CDR3 totals 15 residues. V lost 4 bases to trimming and J lost 2 bases; unmatched junction nucleotides: 6. The germline gives CDR1 MNHNY, CDR2 SVGAGI (reference sequence). This chain's CDR3 is CASSSPGQGAYEQYV. CDR3 nucleotides: TGTGCCAGCAGTTCCCCGGGACAGGGCGCCTACGAGCAGTACGTC.